This is a list of T cell receptor beta chains from one sample in a study of T-cell memory formation after mild COVID-19. TCRdb fed the 5' RACE reads into MiXCR, producing one record per CDR3 protein. The sample contains hundreds of thousands of distinct CDR3 sequences, about 24% of which appear only once. Sequencing input: PBMCs or a T cell subset sorted from them (not recorded which). The receptors originated from an adult woman who had mild COVID-19 (a few samples of this study predate the infection). Cell type and time point are not known. Both conserved end residues are trimmed from each CDR3. The order of the fields is J gene, V gene, clone size, CDR3 protein. Size is omitted from some rows. Given values are once, few, many or a class for expanded clones.

>TRBJ2-1|TRBV13|few
ASRRREFYNEQF
>TRBJ2-7|TRBV7-9|few
ASSLAVTDTYEQY
>TRBJ2-7|TRBV7-2|many
ASSFTSGPYEQY
>TRBJ1-5|TRBV6-5|.
ASSARGDGNQPQH
>TRBJ2-2|TRBV20-1|.
SAAAGAPTGELF
>TRBJ1-1|TRBV5-4|few
ASRVMGGDTEAF
>TRBJ2-7|TRBV5-1|.
ASSEGGARGEQY
>TRBJ1-2|TRBV10-3|.
AISPTGTVAGNGYT
>TRBJ1-2|TRBV5-1|few
ASSSWTGPGYGYT
>TRBJ2-2|TRBV20-1|.
SARGVLNTGELF
>TRBJ2-3|TRBV30|.
AWNGGMGTDTQY
>TRBJ2-2|TRBV6-2/TRBV6-3|many
ASRVGGGNTGELF
>TRBJ2-1|TRBV14|.
ASSQDFSSYNEQF
>TRBJ1-1|TRBV3-1|.
ASSQERISLQGSEAF
>TRBJ1-2|TRBV24-1|.
ATSEQANYGYT
>TRBJ2-7|TRBV28|once
ASSLSWARGSYEQY
>TRBJ1-3|TRBV6-5|few
ASRQTQSSGNTIY
>TRBJ2-2|TRBV5-1|few
ASSLVVRVNTGELF
>TRBJ1-3|TRBV3-1|.
ASSLGPLGNTIY
>TRBJ2-5|TRBV9|few
ASSVLQAVGETQY
>TRBJ2-1|TRBV4-2|.
ASSQATSGLYNEQF
>TRBJ1-2|TRBV6-1|few
ASSRHRQGYGYT
>TRBJ2-1|TRBV7-2|.
ASSSPWRGHNEQF
>TRBJ2-2|TRBV4-3|.
ASSQGTLTGELF
>TRBJ2-4|TRBV12-3/TRBV12-4|few
ASSLARDRGDIQY
>TRBJ1-3|TRBV9|.
ASSVGASGNTIY
>TRBJ2-3|TRBV7-7|.
ASSPTSQY
>TRBJ1-3|TRBV19|.
ASSILTGNTIY
>TRBJ2-5|TRBV5-6|.
ASSLQGSQETQY
>TRBJ2-3|TRBV5-1|few
ASSPRGRPSTDTQY
>TRBJ2-5|TRBV10-3|.
AISSDRGLLETQY
>TRBJ2-7|TRBV7-3|.
ASSQAPGGAYEQY
>TRBJ2-3|TRBV5-1|.
ASSPSRLAVVRTDTQY
>TRBJ2-1|TRBV7-3|few
ASSLEAGVGSYNEQF
>TRBJ2-7|TRBV5-1|once
ASSPGQGYDEQY
>TRBJ2-2|TRBV5-1|.
ASSTQAGELF
>TRBJ2-1|TRBV24-1|.
ATSDLVGGNEQF
>TRBJ2-2|TRBV7-3|.
ASSLSRANGELF
>TRBJ2-5|TRBV5-1|.
ASSLLVVTQETQY
>TRBJ2-7|TRBV6-2/TRBV6-3|.
ASSYSKHSYEQY
>TRBJ1-2|TRBV20-1|few
SARDRQKKTNYGYT
>TRBJ2-2|TRBV3-1|few
ASRASGGNTGELF
>TRBJ1-1|TRBV6-6|few
ASSYDGRTGGEAF
>TRBJ2-1|TRBV5-5|few
ASSLVEGEQF
>TRBJ1-5|TRBV2|many
ASKGSEMGNQPQH
>TRBJ2-7|TRBV19|few
ASSIGGPPYEQY
>TRBJ2-7|TRBV2|.
ATRLAGKYEQY
>TRBJ2-3|TRBV18|few
ASSPSMWGASRDTQY
>TRBJ2-7|TRBV21-1|few
ASSESRAWAGDRYEQY
>TRBJ1-4|TRBV6-5|few
ASSRQGGGVGEKLF
>TRBJ1-4|TRBV4-3|few
ASSQDLWGDEKLF
>TRBJ2-1|TRBV7-9|.
ASSLSRDRPYNEQF
>TRBJ2-1|TRBV2|many
ASSERTTYNEQF